A single sample gave rise to the 31 T cell receptor beta chains below, sequenced in a study of prognosis after radiotherapy for stage I lung cancer. Template was genomic DNA; TCR beta CDR3 amplified in two multiplex PCR rounds. During first-round PCR, primers specific to each TRBV and TRBJ gene were used. Using its own MiXCR run on the multiplex PCR reads, TCRdb lists one record per CDR3 protein. The table has approximately 8,800 distinct CDR3 sequences, approximately 67% seen once. Sequenced material: PBMCs, taken before or after stereotactic body radiation therapy (not recorded which). The receptor set was obtained from a donor over 45 with non-small cell lung cancer.

The chain combines TRBV20-1 with TRBJ1-2; D remains unclear. Germline values: CDR1 DFQATT, CDR2 SNEGSKA (reference sequence). The length of the CDR3 is 15 residues. Trimming left V 4 bases short and J 4 bases short, with 19 bases between. CDR3 amino acids: CSAISPGELAYGYTF. The CDR3 DNA sequence: TGCAGTGCTATCTCGCCCGGGGAACTGGCCTATGGCTACACCTTC.

The chain recombines TRBV7-6 with TRBJ2-1, with unresolved D. There are 12 residues in the CDR3. The V end was cut by 5 bases, the J end by 8 bases, with 10 bases between. Germline CDR1 reads SGHVS; CDR2 reads FNYEAQ. CDR3 protein: CASSKPWDEQFF. CDR3 in DNA: TGTGCCAGCAGCAAACCGTGGGATGAGCAGTTCTTC.

The chain uses TRBV30 and TRBJ1-6; D gene unclear. Deletions cut 1 base from V and 0 bases from J, with 7 bases between. The germline V gene has CDR1 GTSNPN and CDR2 SVGIG (reference sequence). This CDR3 is 15 amino acids long. The CDR3 DNA reads as TGTGCCTGGAGTGAAAGCGCCTCCTATAATTCACCCCTCCACTTT. Encoded protein: CAWSESASYNSPLHF.

As concerns this clonotype: One end of the junction fails to match germline, which may point to a read error. The chain joins TRBV19 to TRBJ1-5; 7 positions agree with TRBD1. CDR3 length: 15 amino acids. CDR1 and CDR2 from the germline V gene are LNHDA and SQIVND (reference sequence). CDR3 protein: CASTKETGLNQHQHF. CDR3 bases: TGTGCCAGTACTAAGGAGACAGGGCTCAATCAGCACCAGCATTTT.

The gene calls are TRBV6-5 and TRBJ2-1, with no clear D. Germline CDR1 and CDR2: MNHEY and SVGAGI. V dropped 2 bases and J dropped 5 bases, with 10 bases sitting between them. The CDR3 spans 14 residues. CDR3 residues: CASSYIGKHNEQFF. The CDR3 nucleotides are TGTGCCAGCAGTTACATAGGGAAACACAATGAGCAGTTCTTC.

The V call is TRBV2, the J call TRBJ2-3, with D unresolved. CDR3 length: 10 amino acids. Trimming removed 9 bases from V and 2 bases from J, with 3 bases in between. The germline gives CDR1 SNHLY, CDR2 FYNNEI. CDR3 protein: CASNTDTQYF. DNA of the CDR3: TGTGCCAGTAACACAGATACGCAGTATTTT.

In its sample, this clonotype is medium-sized. The rearrangement joins TRBV24-1 to TRBJ2-1; 11 positions match TRBD2. J gave up 5 bases and V 4 bases, and 6 bases lay outside the gene matches. Germline assignment: CDR1 KGHDR and CDR2 SFDVKD. The CDR3 runs to 16 residues. CDR3 residues: CATSDRGTSGHNEQFF. Written as DNA, the CDR3 is TGTGCCACCAGTGACCGCGGGACTAGCGGCCACAATGAGCAGTTCTTC.

The rearrangement links TRBV24-1 to TRBJ2-7; a weak D match, TRBD2 (5 bases). Germline assignment: CDR1 KGHDR and CDR2 SFDVKD. The CDR3 runs to 15 residues. Trimming took off 3 bases at V and 2 bases at J, with 13 bases between the two ends. CDR3 nucleotide sequence: TGTGCCACCAGTGATCCCGGGGAACTGGCCTACGAGCAGTACTTC. Its translation is CATSDPGELAYEQYF.

The genes are TRBV2 and TRBJ1-2, with TRBD1 matching over 7 bases. Per the germline V gene, CDR1 is SNHLY and CDR2 is FYNNEI. The CDR3 has 14 residues. The V and J ends lost 8 bases and 8 bases, in that order; junction bases with no gene match: 14. DNA for the CDR3: TGTGCCAGCGGCGTTCCGGGACAGTTTTCCGGCTACACCTTC. Translating it yields CASGVPGQFSGYTF.

This clonotype qualifies as medium-sized. The rearrangement joins TRBV3-1 to TRBJ2-2, with 7 bases lining up with TRBD1. Looked up from germline, CDR1 is LGHDT and CDR2 is YNNKEL (reference sequence). J gave up 6 bases and V 1 base, and 8 bases lay outside the gene matches. The CDR3 spans 16 residues. DNA for the CDR3: TGTGCCAGCAGCCAAGGTCCGACAGGGCGTCCCGGGGAGCTGTTTTTT. Its translation is CASSQGPTGRPGELFF.

The V gene is TRBV19, the J gene TRBJ1-2; D ambiguous. The CDR3 loop spans 14 amino acids. CDR1 is LNHDA, CDR2 SQIVND, per germline (reference sequence). V was trimmed by 4 bases and J by 4 bases, leaving 13 bases between them. The CDR3 nucleotides read TGTGCCAGTAGTACCCAGTTCCCAGGCTATGGCTACACCTTC. Translated: CASSTQFPGYGYTF.

About this clonotype itself: A far larger clone is one nucleotide away, so this likely arose from a read error. The chain joins TRBV6-8 to TRBJ1-1; D remains unclear. The CDR3 consists of 14 residues. Germline assignment: CDR1 MNHGY and CDR2 SAAAGT. Trimming removed 6 bases from V and 1 base from J, with 12 bases in between. CDR3 in DNA: TGTGCCAGCAGGGACCTATGGGGGAACACTGAAGCTTTCTTT. Encoded protein: CASRDLWGNTEAFF.

Relative to its sample, this clonotype is medium-sized. In DNA form, the CDR3 reads TGCGCCAGCAGCTCCTCCAGTCTAGCGGGATACAATGAGCAGTTCTTC. Residues: CASSSSSLAGYNEQFF. V and J are TRBV5-1 and TRBJ2-1; 9 bases line up with TRBD2. J gave up 4 bases and V 3 bases, and 8 bases lay outside the gene matches. CDR3 size: 16 residues. Germline values: CDR1 SGHRS, CDR2 YFSETQ.

This clonotype occurred a few times. The chain links TRBV11-2 to TRBJ2-5, with D possibly matching TRBD1 (6 bases). Germline loops: CDR1 SGHAT, CDR2 FQNNGV. The CDR3 runs to 17 residues. V lost 7 bases to trimming and J lost 2 bases, with 23 bases between them. CDR3 protein: CASIPGHGGHVQETQYF. For the CDR3, the DNA is TGTGCCAGCATCCCCGGCCATGGGGGCCATGTGCAAGAGACCCAGTACTTC.

On this clonotype itself: This probably arose from a read error, given a far larger clone one base away. This sequence joins TRBV6-1 and TRBJ2-7; 10 nucleotides agree with TRBD2. The J call may be mistaken, given a closer DNA end match to TRBJ2-1. The CDR3 spans 20 residues. The germline gives CDR1 MNHNS, CDR2 SASEGT. CDR3 DNA: TGTGCCAGCAGAAAGTACCCTCCCGGGACTAGCGTGAAGGCGCGTTTAGAGCAGTTCTTC. This encodes CASRKYPPGTSVKARLEQFF.

The chain recombines TRBV30 with TRBJ1-2, with D unclear. CDR1 GTSNPN and CDR2 SVGIG come from the germline V gene (reference sequence). The CDR3 is 12 residues long. V was clipped by 3 bases and J by 8 bases, with 13 bases between them. The CDR3 region is CAWSLTSTGYTF. For the CDR3, the DNA is TGTGCCTGGAGCCTAACATCGACGGGCTACACCTTC. The full variable domain, completed using reference TRBV30 and TRBJ1-2, is SQTIHQWPATLVQPVGSPLSLECTVEGTSNPNLYWYRQAAGRGLQLLFYSVGIGQISSEVPQNLSASRPQDRQFILSSKKLLLSDSGFYLCAWSLTSTGYTFGSGTRLTVV.

This chain connects TRBV6-1 to TRBJ2-5, with TRBD2 identical over 10 bases. The CDR3 totals 13 residues. After removal of 10 bases from V and 5 bases from J, the junction contained 7 bases not matched to a gene. Germline V gene lookup returns CDR1 MNHNS and CDR2 SASEGT. The CDR3 DNA reads TGTGCCACCGCTAGCGGGAGAGGGGAGACCCAGTACTTC. Translated, it gives CATASGRGETQYF.

This clonotype is medium-sized (0.01 to 0.1%) in the sample. This chain uses TRBV7-9 with TRBJ2-2, with 7 nucleotides matching TRBD2. Germline CDR1 reads SEHNR; CDR2 reads FQNEAQ (reference sequence). The V gene end was trimmed by 5 bases and the J gene end by 0 bases; junction bases not matched to a gene: 9. The CDR3 covers 17 residues. CDR3 sequence (DNA): TGTGCCAGCAGCCCCCACTCTAGCGGCGCGAACACCGGGGAGCTGTTTTTT. Its protein is CASSPHSSGANTGELFF.

The V gene is TRBV19, the J gene TRBJ2-3; a weak D match, TRBD2 (6 bases). The CDR3 runs 16 residues. Trimming stripped 4 bases from V and 2 bases from J, with 16 bases between. The germline V gene encodes CDR1 LNHDA and CDR2 SQIVND (reference sequence). The CDR3 region has the DNA TGTGCCAGTAGTACCGGTCTAGCGAGGTCCACAGATACGCAGTATTTT. Translated, it gives CASSTGLARSTDTQYF.

The gene calls are TRBV6-8 and TRBJ2-3; TRBD2 might be the D (6 bases). The germline V gene encodes CDR1 MNHGY and CDR2 SAAAGT. The CDR3 has 16 residues. The CDR3 bases are TGTGCAGCCACTGAGGTGGAGGGAGGCCGCACAGATACGCAGTATTTT. Translating it yields CAATEVEGGRTDTQYF.

Concerning this clonotype itself: The junction and the germline gene differ at one end; a read error may be behind it. The chain is built from TRBV9 and TRBJ2-1; D call uncertain. This CDR3 spans 13 amino acids. Germline CDR1 is SGDLS and CDR2 is YYNGEE. CDR3 in DNA: TGTGCCAACAGCGTAGTAGGTGGTAATGAGCAGTTCTTC. This codes for CANSVVGGNEQFF. The full variable domain, with the rest looked up from reference TRBV9 and TRBJ2-1, is DSGVTQTPKHLITATGQRVTLRCSPRSGDLSVYWYQQSLDQGLQFLIQYYNGEERAKGNILERFSAQQFPDLHSELNLSSLELGDSALYFCANSVVGGNEQFFGPGTRLTVL.

This clonotype was seen many times. This may be a read error: a much more frequent sequence differs by one nucleotide. V gene TRBV10-3 combines with J gene TRBJ2-7; D unresolved. V was shortened by 4 bases and J by 3 bases, with 7 bases between the two germline ends. CDR3 size: 12 residues. Germline CDR1 is ENHRY and CDR2 is SYGVKD. CDR3 loop: CAISAVLYEQYF. CDR3 DNA: TGTGCCATCAGTGCAGTGCTCTACGAGCAGTACTTC.

V gene TRBV12-3 or TRBV12-4 combines with J gene TRBJ2-1, with 9 nucleotides matching TRBD1. J was trimmed by 10 bases and V by 7 bases; bases with no gene match: 17. The CDR3 has 16 amino acids. Here the CDR3 reads CASIPRPGQGTQEQFF. The CDR3 bases are TGTGCCAGCATCCCAAGGCCGGGACAGGGTACTCAGGAGCAGTTCTTC.

This clonotype has a handful of counts. CDR3 nucleotide sequence: TGTGCCAGCAGAGAGGGGTCCCAGGGGAATTATGGCTACACCTTC. Protein sequence: CASREGSQGNYGYTF. This chain uses TRBV2 with TRBJ1-2, with a weak D call TRBD1 (6 bases). CDR1 is SNHLY, CDR2 FYNNEI, per germline. CDR3 length: 15 residues. V lost 6 bases to trimming and J lost 5 bases, with 19 bases between them.

On this clonotype itself: A far more abundant clone sits one base away, making this likely a read error. V and J are TRBV6-1 and TRBJ2-4; TRBD2 matches at 16 bases. Per the germline V gene, CDR1 is MNHNS and CDR2 is SASEGT. The CDR3 has 18 amino acids. The CDR3 loop is CTSSDVEGRGLAGGRRFF. CDR3 in DNA: TGTACCAGCAGTGATGTCGAAGGCAGGGGACTAGCGGGAGGGAGGAGGTTCTTC.

For this clonotype: A far more abundant clone sits one base away, making this likely a read error. This rearrangement joins TRBV14 to TRBJ1-2; TRBD1 is a possible D gene (6 bases). Germline V gives CDR1 SGHDN, CDR2 FVKESK. The CDR3 contains 13 residues. The CDR3: CASIVQGSYVYTF. The CDR3 nucleotides read TGTGCCAGCATTGTACAGGGTTCCTATGTCTACACCTTC.

Of note for this clonotype: This probably arose from a read error, given a far larger clone one base away. The chain couples TRBV5-1 to TRBJ2-7, with D possibly matching TRBD2 (6 bases). This CDR3 comprises 15 residues. V was trimmed by 0 bases and J by 7 bases, leaving 17 bases between them. Per the germline V gene, CDR1 is SGHRS and CDR2 is YFSETQ. CDR3 residues: CASSLDVSGYNEQYF. DNA for the CDR3: TGCGCCAGCAGCTTGGATGTTAGCGGATACAATGAGCAGTACTTC. Complete variable domain (other parts from reference TRBV5-1 and TRBJ2-7): KAGVTQTPRYLIKTRGQQVTLSCSPISGHRSVSWYQQTPGQGLQFLFEYFSETQRNKGNFPGRFSGRQFSNSRSEMNVSTLELGDSALYLCASSLDVSGYNEQYFGPGTRLTVT.

This clonotype was detected once. The chain couples TRBV11-2 to TRBJ1-6; D gene unclear. CDR1 is SGHAT, CDR2 FQNNGV, per germline. This CDR3 comprises 14 residues. Trimming left V 3 bases short and J 9 bases short, with 12 bases between. CDR3 amino acids: CASSLKGTSSPLHF. CDR3 in DNA: TGTGCCAGCAGCTTGAAGGGTACTAGTTCACCCCTCCACTTT.

As regards this clonotype: This is likely an artifact of a read error, given a far larger clone one base away. This chain joins TRBV6-8 and TRBJ1-6, with 7 positions matching TRBD1. The CDR3 sequence is 15 residues long. CDR1 and CDR2 from the germline V gene are MNHGY and SAAAGT. The CDR3 sequence: CTSSTAWTGSSPLHF. CDR3 nucleotide sequence: TGTACCAGCAGCACCGCCTGGACAGGATCCTCACCCCTCCACTTT.

By proportion, this clonotype is medium-sized (0.01 to 0.1%). V and J are TRBV19 and TRBJ1-1; D gene unclear. Germline V CDR1 and CDR2: LNHDA, SQIVND (reference sequence). The CDR3 contains 15 residues. V lost 5 bases to trimming and J lost 0 bases, with 13 bases between them. CDR3 in DNA: TGTGCCAGTAGTTCCCGGTGGGATATGAACACTGAAGCTTTCTTT. This gives the protein CASSSRWDMNTEAFF.

A note on this clonotype: With only one base between it and a far larger clone, this is likely a read error. J is TRBJ2-7 and V is TRBV7-3; TRBD1 matches at 8 bases. This CDR3 comprises 12 residues. Unmatched junction bases numbered 9, after V lost 10 bases and J lost 7 bases. CDR1 is SGHTA, CDR2 FQGTGA, per germline. As DNA, the CDR3 is TGTGCCATCAACGTACAGGGGGTTGAGCAGTACTTC. The encoded protein is CAINVQGVEQYF.